The 4 T cell receptor beta chains given below trace back to one sample, sequenced in a study of T cell responses to AZD1222 COVID-19 vaccine. Some clones are missing from TCRdb's copy, which holds only in-frame ones; the method was immunoSEQ multiplex PCR. This table holds around 130,000 clones, roughly 86% found once. This specimen was peripheral blood, taken 28 days after the second AZD1222 dose. The receptors originated from an adult who received the AZD1222 COVID-19 vaccine.

This rearrangement joins TRBV2 to TRBJ2-7, with a possible D match to TRBD1 (6 bases). CDR1 and CDR2 (germline): SNHLY, FYNNEI. Trimming cost V 1 base and J 4 bases, with 8 bases left between them. CDR3 length: 13 amino acids. The CDR3 nucleotides are TGTGCCAGCAGTGAAGGACAGGTTTACGAGCAGTACTTC. Residues: CASSEGQVYEQYF.

The chain employs TRBV5-4 and TRBJ1-1, with D possibly being TRBD1 (6 bases). Germline CDR1 and CDR2: SGHNT and YYREEE (reference sequence). The V gene lost 4 bases and the J gene lost 0 bases, with 19 bases spanning the gap. CDR3 size: 17 residues. The CDR3 spells CASSGITGFLMNTEAFF. The DNA of the CDR3 is TGTGCCAGCAGCGGGATCACAGGGTTCTTGATGAACACTGAAGCTTTCTTT.

The chain couples TRBV7-3 to TRBJ2-2; 7 bases line up with TRBD2. The CDR3 contains 15 residues. Germline CDR1 is SGHTA and CDR2 is FQGTGA. Trimming at V came to 6 bases and at J to 5 bases, leaving 9 bases not matched to a gene. The CDR3 spells CASSPKAGLTGELFF. The CDR3 DNA reads as TGTGCCAGCAGTCCTAAAGCGGGACTTACCGGGGAGCTGTTTTTT. Variable domain in full (rest from reference TRBV7-3 and TRBJ2-2): GAGVSQTPSNKVTEKGKYVELRCDPISGHTALYWYRQSLGQGPEFLIYFQGTGAADDSGLPNDRFFAVRPEGSVSTLKIQRTERGDSAVYLCASSPKAGLTGELFFGEGSRLTVL.

The chain uses TRBV30 and TRBJ1-6; D is unclear. Germline loops: CDR1 GTSNPN, CDR2 SVGIG (reference sequence). V was pared by 4 bases and J by 7 bases, with 11 bases between. The CDR3 has 13 amino acids. The CDR3 region is CAWTAGPNSPLHF. The CDR3 DNA reads TGTGCCTGGACGGCAGGCCCGAATTCACCCCTCCACTTT.